Each of the 21 T cell receptor beta chains below was sequenced from the same sample in a study of beta chain features in type 1 diabetes. Every bit of the isolated RNA underwent reverse transcription, so sequencing read expressed TCRB transcripts. The data were produced by immunoSEQ multiplex PCR, yet TCRdb's version contains in-frame clones alone and is incomplete. The table shows fewer than 250,000 clones, with 9.6% occurring only once. The specimen sequenced was naive CD4+ T cells from blood. These receptors originate from a woman aged 18-29 years in good health.

This clone was seen more than once but under ten times. The J gene is TRBJ1-2, the V gene TRBV19; D possibly corresponds to TRBD1 (6 bases). Germline V gives CDR1 LNHDA, CDR2 SQIVND (reference sequence). Trimming removed 4 bases at V and 7 bases at J, with 10 bases between. The CDR3 length is 12 residues. The CDR3 spells CASSNLQGGYTF. The CDR3, as DNA: TGTGCCAGTAGTAACCTACAGGGTGGCTACACCTTC. Full variable domain (outside the CDR3, taken from reference TRBV19 and TRBJ1-2): DGGITQSPKYLFRKEGQNVTLSCEQNLNHDAMYWYRQDPGQGLRLIYYSQIVNDFQKGDIAEGYSVSREKKESFPLTVTSAQKNPTAFYLCASSNLQGGYTFGSGTRLTVV.

This rearrangement joins TRBV5-6 to TRBJ1-1; D is ambiguous. CDR1 and CDR2 from the germline V gene are SGHDT and YYEEEE. Trimming took off 4 bases at V and 1 base at J, with 20 bases between the two ends. The CDR3 runs 17 residues. In DNA form, the CDR3 reads TGTGCCAGCAGCGCAATTTTAACCCGAGGGAGGAACACTGAAGCTTTCTTT. Amino acid sequence: CASSAILTRGRNTEAFF.

This clone was seen ten or more times. CDR3 loop: CASSLHTGTTNEKLFF. CDR3 DNA: TGCGCCAGCAGCCTACATACCGGGACAACTAATGAAAAACTGTTTTTT. This chain connects TRBV4-1 to TRBJ1-4; D unclear. V was pared by 4 bases and J by 0 bases, with 12 bases between. The germline CDR1 and CDR2 sequences are MGHRA and YSYEKL. The CDR3 sequence is 16 residues long.

The gene calls are TRBV29-1 and TRBJ2-1, with 13 bases identical to TRBD2. Per the germline V gene, CDR1 is SQVTM and CDR2 is ANQGSEA. V lost 7 bases and J lost 7; bases outside the gene matches: 22. The CDR3 runs to 19 residues. Here the CDR3 DNA reads TGCAGCGCTTTAAGGGCGGGACTAGCGGGATTACGGTTTGGAAATGAGCAGTTCTTC. Protein sequence: CSALRAGLAGLRFGNEQFF.

This clone was seen more than once but under ten times. The CDR3, as DNA: TGTGCCAGCACGAAGCGGGGCACCACCGGGGAGCTGTTTTTT. This gives the protein CASTKRGTTGELFF. This chain links TRBV9 with TRBJ2-2; 7 bases are shared with TRBD2. CDR1 is SGDLS, CDR2 YYNGEE, per germline. Trimming cost V 6 bases and J 4 bases; bases outside gene matches: 6. The CDR3 is 14 amino acids.

This chain's CDR3 is CASSLVRNAGELFF. DNA for the CDR3: TGTGCCAGCAGCTTAGTTAGAAACGCCGGGGAGCTGTTTTTT. This sequence joins TRBV7-2 and TRBJ2-2; unclear D gene. Trimming removed 1 base from V and 6 bases from J, with 9 bases in between. Germline CDR1 and CDR2: SGHTA and FQGNSA. This CDR3 is 14 amino acids long.

This clone has only a few counts. The rearrangement joins TRBV6-6 to TRBJ1-1; tentatively, D is TRBD1 (5 bases). Germline CDR1 and CDR2: MNHNY and SVGAGI (reference sequence). CDR3 length: 15 amino acids. The V gene lost 4 bases and the J gene lost 0 bases, with 12 bases spanning the gap. In nucleotides, the CDR3 is TGTGCCAGCAGTTCGCCCGACAGCATGAACACTGAAGCTTTCTTT. The encoded protein is CASSSPDSMNTEAFF.

A few counts support this clone. This rearrangement joins TRBV30 to TRBJ2-7, with TRBD1 as a possible D gene (6 bases). The germline V gene has CDR1 GTSNPN and CDR2 SVGIG (reference sequence). The CDR3 covers 13 residues. Trimming cost V 4 bases and J 6 bases, with 16 bases left between them. In DNA form, the CDR3 reads TGTGCCTGGACCGGACAGTATTCTAGCGAGCAGTACTTC. Translating gives CAWTGQYSSEQYF.

This clone appeared many times. This sequence joins TRBV30 and TRBJ2-5; D possibly corresponds to TRBD2 (6 bases). Germline V lookup: CDR1 GTSNPN, CDR2 SVGIG (reference sequence). This CDR3 comprises 14 residues. V gave up 5 bases and J gave up 0 bases, with 13 bases separating them. As DNA, the CDR3 is TGTGCCTGGGCATTGGGAGGTAACCAAGAGACCCAGTACTTC. Its translation is CAWALGGNQETQYF. The variable domain in full, with the rest retrieved from reference TRBV30 and TRBJ2-5, is SQTIHQWPATLVQPVGSPLSLECTVEGTSNPNLYWYRQAAGRGLQLLFYSVGIGQISSEVPQNLSASRPQDRQFILSSKKLLLSDSGFYLCAWALGGNQETQYFGPGTRLLVL.

This clone was observed a single time. The chain joins TRBV7-9 to TRBJ1-1; D is unclear. V was clipped by 7 bases and J by 8 bases, with 11 bases between them. The CDR3 is 11 amino acids. Per germline, CDR1 SEHNR and CDR2 FQNEAQ (reference sequence). The CDR3 DNA sequence: TGTGCCAGCAACCCGGGTTCCGAAGCTTTCTTT. Translation: CASNPGSEAFF.

This clone was seen a few times. This chain joins TRBV30 and TRBJ2-2; D not resolved. V dropped 2 bases and J dropped 5 bases, with 3 bases sitting between them. Germline V gene sequence: CDR1 GTSNPN, CDR2 SVGIG (reference sequence). The CDR3 runs to 11 residues. CDR3: CAWSLTGELFF. The CDR3 DNA reads TGTGCCTGGAGTCTGACCGGGGAGCTGTTTTTT.

This clone appeared a few times. The gene calls are TRBV2 and TRBJ2-1, with 10 bases that match TRBD2. The CDR3 has 16 residues. CDR1 and CDR2 from the germline V gene are SNHLY and FYNNEI. Losses at the gene ends were 6 bases for V and 4 bases for J; bases not matched to a gene: 9. CDR3 protein: CASRGTGTSVYNEQFF. In DNA, the CDR3 is TGTGCCAGCAGAGGGACCGGGACTAGCGTTTACAATGAGCAGTTCTTC. The full variable domain, completed using reference TRBV2 and TRBJ2-1, is EPEVTQTPSHQVTQMGQEVILRCVPISNHLYFYWYRQILGQKVEFLVSFYNNEISEKSEIFDDQFSVERPDGSNFTLKIRSTKLEDSAMYFCASRGTGTSVYNEQFFGPGTRLTVL.

The chain joins TRBV5-1 to TRBJ2-3, with 11 bases that match TRBD2. Germline V gives CDR1 SGHRS, CDR2 YFSETQ. The trim removed 3 bases at V and 2 bases at J, leaving 8 bases unmatched. CDR3 size: 17 residues. CDR3 DNA: TGCGCCAGCAGCTCCCGAGTAGCGGGAGGGCCCACAGATACGCAGTATTTT. Translated: CASSSRVAGGPTDTQYF. Using reference TRBV5-1 and TRBJ2-3 for the parts outside the CDR3, the full variable domain is KAGVTQTPRYLIKTRGQQVTLSCSPISGHRSVSWYQQTPGQGLQFLFEYFSETQRNKGNFPGRFSGRQFSNSRSEMNVSTLELGDSALYLCASSSRVAGGPTDTQYFGPGTRLTVL.

This clone was counted only a few times. This chain uses TRBV7-8 with TRBJ1-1; 10 nucleotides match TRBD1. This CDR3 has 15 residues. CDR1 and CDR2 from the germline V gene are SGHVS and FQNEAQ. J was trimmed by 7 bases and V by 1 base; bases with no gene match: 6. This CDR3 reads CASSLVRTGGNEAFF. Here the CDR3 DNA reads TGTGCCAGCAGCTTAGTGAGGACAGGGGGTAATGAAGCTTTCTTT. The whole variable domain, remainder taken from reference TRBV7-8 and TRBJ1-1, is GAGVSQSPRYKVAKRGQDVALRCDPISGHVSLFWYQQALGQGPEFLTYFQNEAQLDKSGLPSDRFFAERPEGSVSTLKIQRTQQEDSAVYLCASSLVRTGGNEAFFGQGTRLTVV.

This chain connects TRBV19 to TRBJ1-5; TRBD1 aligns across 9 bases. Germline V lookup: CDR1 LNHDA, CDR2 SQIVND (reference sequence). The CDR3 is 17 residues long. Germline trimming cut 5 bases from V and 3 bases from J; bases unmatched to any gene: 11. The CDR3 DNA follows: TGTGCCAGTAGTCTTTTTGCCGGGACAGGGAACAATCAGCCCCAGCATTTT. Its translation is CASSLFAGTGNNQPQHF.

The chain is built from TRBV18 and TRBJ2-3, with TRBD1 matching 9 bases. This CDR3 spans 16 amino acids. Trimming removed 3 bases from V and 3 bases from J; junction bases left unmatched: 7. CDR1 is KGHSH and CDR2 is LQKENI in the germline V gene. The CDR3 here is CASSPLVGTGTDTQYF. The CDR3 DNA reads as TGTGCCAGCTCACCTCTTGTGGGGACAGGGACAGATACGCAGTATTTT. Using reference TRBV18 and TRBJ2-3 for the parts outside the CDR3, the full variable domain is NAGVMQNPRHLVRRRGQEARLRCSPMKGHSHVYWYRQLPEEGLKFMVYLQKENIIDESGMPKERFSAEFPKEGPSILRIQQVVRGDSAAYFCASSPLVGTGTDTQYFGPGTRLTVL.

The J gene is TRBJ1-2, the V gene TRBV5-4; 7 bases agree with TRBD1. This CDR3 region has 13 residues. V lost 4 bases and J lost 2; bases outside the gene matches: 2. The germline V gene has CDR1 SGHNT and CDR2 YYREEE (reference sequence). CDR3 amino acids: CASSNRGNYGYTF. In DNA, the CDR3 is TGTGCCAGCAGCAACAGGGGCAACTATGGCTACACCTTC.

As to this clone: At the DNA level, this CDR3 is encoded by other sequences in the same sample as well. V gene TRBV5-1 combines with J gene TRBJ1-2, with D perhaps matching TRBD1 (6 bases). The CDR3 loop spans 13 amino acids. V lost 1 base, J lost 4 bases, and 8 bases lay in between. The germline V gene encodes CDR1 SGHRS and CDR2 YFSETQ. The CDR3: CASSLTGTYGYTF. The CDR3 nucleotides read TGCGCCAGCAGCTTGACAGGGACCTATGGCTACACCTTC.

This chain uses TRBV18 with TRBJ1-1; TRBD1 agrees at 9 bases. CDR3 length: 15 amino acids. The V gene end was trimmed by 3 bases and the J gene end by 5 bases; junction bases not matched to a gene: 7. In germline, CDR1 is KGHSH, CDR2 LQKENI. Written as DNA, the CDR3 is TGTGCCAGCTCACCGTGGACAGGGGACCAAACTGAAGCTTTCTTT. Protein sequence: CASSPWTGDQTEAFF. The complete variable domain, with remaining parts taken from reference TRBV18 and TRBJ1-1, reads NAGVMQNPRHLVRRRGQEARLRCSPMKGHSHVYWYRQLPEEGLKFMVYLQKENIIDESGMPKERFSAEFPKEGPSILRIQQVVRGDSAAYFCASSPWTGDQTEAFFGQGTRLTVV.

This clone was seen a handful of times. The chain uses TRBV18 and TRBJ2-3; 8 bases agree with TRBD1. Looked up from germline, CDR1 is KGHSH and CDR2 is LQKENI. The CDR3 is made up of 14 amino acids. The trim removed 4 bases at V and 3 bases at J, leaving 3 bases unmatched. The CDR3 region is CASSLRGQTDTQYF. CDR3 DNA: TGTGCCAGCTCACTCAGGGGGCAGACAGATACGCAGTATTTT.

This clone was seen a handful of times. V and J are TRBV5-4 and TRBJ2-2, with D maybe TRBD1 (5 bases). There are 17 residues in the CDR3. From germline, CDR1 is SGHNT and CDR2 YYREEE (reference sequence). V was trimmed by 0 bases and J by 3 bases, leaving 15 bases between them. CDR3 sequence reads: CASSLVYRTSDTGELFF. The CDR3 bases are TGTGCCAGCAGCTTGGTTTATAGGACATCGGACACCGGGGAGCTGTTTTTT.